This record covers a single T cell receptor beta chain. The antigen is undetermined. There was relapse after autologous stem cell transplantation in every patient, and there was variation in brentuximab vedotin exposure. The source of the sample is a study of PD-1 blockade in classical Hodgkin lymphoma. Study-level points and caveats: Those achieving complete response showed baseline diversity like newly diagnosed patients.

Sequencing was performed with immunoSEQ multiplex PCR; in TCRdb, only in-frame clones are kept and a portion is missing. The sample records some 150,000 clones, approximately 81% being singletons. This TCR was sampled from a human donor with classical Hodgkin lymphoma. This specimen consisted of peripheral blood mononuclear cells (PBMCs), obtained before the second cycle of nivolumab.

The CDR3 DNA sequence: TGTGCCAGCAGCGCCAGGGGTGGATTGGAGACCCAGTACTTC. Translated: CASSARGGLETQYF. V gene TRBV9 combines with J gene TRBJ2-5; D perhaps matches TRBD1 (6 bases). Trimming shortened V by 3 bases and J by 5 bases, and 14 bases separated the two germline ends. Germline CDR1 SGDLS, CDR2 YYNGEE. The CDR3 sequence is 14 residues long.